This T cell receptor (beta chain) was captured by sequencing in a study of T-cell reconstitution after alpha-beta-depleted transplantation in children. Study findings and constraints: The study reportedly traced alpha-beta T cells about two months after transplant to several hundred expanded graft clones. Some patients showed high day-60 TCRbeta diversity, which derived from surviving recipient T cells and thymic progenitors.

Unique molecular identifiers were incorporated when the TCRbeta library was constructed. MiXCR, applied by TCRdb to the PCR reads, yields one record per CDR3 protein. Here the sample spans about 980,000 distinct CDR3 sequences, less than 30% being singletons. This clonotype was recorded many times. The antigen is not known. Germline CDR1 and CDR2: KGHDR and SFDVKD. V shed 5 bases and J shed 7 bases, with 8 bases lying between them. The CDR3 consists of 12 residues. The gene calls are TRBV24-1 and TRBJ2-1; D call uncertain. Here the sequenced sample was PBMCs, mostly from graft donor cells, taken 360 days after TCRalphabeta/CD19-depleted stem cell transplant. This TCR derives from a boy under two years old who had a stem cell transplant for SCID, so the T cells may come from the graft donor. CDR3 amino acids: CATSVKGNEQFF. The CDR3 coding sequence is TGTGCCACCAGTGTAAAGGGAAATGAGCAGTTCTTC.